The entry that follows covers one T cell receptor beta chain sequence. This clonotype was observed a handful of times. Its antigen remains unidentified. The record has no base qualities; no much larger clone is one base away. The entry originates in a study of patients and donors after allogeneic stem cell transplantation (dated by TCRdb to the early 2020s). The CDR3 goes from the cysteine to the phenylalanine over 15 residues. CDR3 DNA is the only sequence kept; it has 45 bases, read in frame from the first base. The germline V gene encodes CDR1 DFQATT and CDR2 SNEGSKA (reference sequence). V sheds 3 bases and J sheds 0 bases, leaving 12 bases between their ends. Library preparation employed RT-PCR. The listed sequencing device is NextSeq 550. Using fastp at Q25 and MiXCR, TCRdb reprocessed the public reads and kept productive beta chains. One record per CDR3 amino acid sequence lists the most common genes and DNA. This sample has approximately 160,000 distinct CDR3 sequences in its table, and 25% to 35% of those were observed once. The ten largest make up under 3.5% of the sample.

The TCR sequence derives from a human donor who was either an allogeneic HSCT recipient or a stem cell or donor lymphocyte infusion donor (not recorded which). It is not recorded whose cells these are; they may come from a transplant donor. The sequenced material came from blood, either unsorted or a sorted T cell fraction (not recorded which). This chain is built from TRBV20-1 and TRBJ1-3; a tentative D call is TRBD1 (6 bases match). The CDR3 reads CSARATGFSGNTIYF. Here is the DNA: TGCAGTGCTAGGGCGACAGGTTTCTCTGGAAACACCATATATTTT.